Listed here are 16 T cell receptor beta chains from one sample, sequenced in a study of blood T cell repertoires in COVID-19 (dated by TCRdb to 2019 to 2021). Receptor amplification or capture employed the immunoSEQ multiplex PCR assay. The table comes from immuneACCESS by way of TCRdb, which keeps in-frame sequences with V and J called. Part of the clones is missing from these tables; in studies checked, under half for an unresolved V gene and the rest for unknown reasons. This sample holds tens of thousands of clones; 75% to 90% were observed only once. 10% to 15% of the sample is in the top ten clones. Source material: peripheral blood. The receptors here all came from a human donor in a cohort sampled during active COVID-19.

The chain has TRBV30 and TRBJ1-1; the match to TRBD1 covers 8 bases. The V gene's germline CDR1 is GTSNPN and CDR2 SVGIG (reference sequence). J gave up 0 bases and V 5 bases, and 5 bases lay outside the gene matches. CDR3 size: 14 residues. The CDR3 nucleotides read TGTGCCTGGGATCGACAGGGGATGAACACTGAAGCTTTCTTT. It translates to CAWDRQGMNTEAFF.

The gene calls are TRBV7-9 and TRBJ2-1; D remains ambiguous. V was cut by 4 bases and J by 0 bases, with 7 bases left in between. Germline CDR1 is SEHNR and CDR2 is FQNEAQ (reference sequence). The CDR3 covers 14 residues. The DNA of the CDR3 is TGTGCCAGCAGCTGGTCTAGCTCCTACAATGAGCAGTTCTTC. Residues: CASSWSSSYNEQFF.

V and J are TRBV27 and TRBJ2-6; D may be TRBD1 (6 bases). The V end lost 5 bases, the J end lost 4 bases, and 12 bases lay between the germline ends. Germline V gene lookup returns CDR1 MNHEY and CDR2 SMNVEV (reference sequence). The CDR3 is 15 amino acids. The CDR3 DNA is TGTGCCAGCAGTGCCTCAGGGGTCGGGGCCAACGTCCTGACTTTC. Its protein product is CASSASGVGANVLTF.

This chain links TRBV28 with TRBJ2-5; a weak D match, TRBD2 (7 bases). Trimming took 3 bases from V and 5 from J, leaving 13 bases between them. The CDR3 runs 14 residues. From germline, CDR1 is MDHEN and CDR2 SYDVKM. The chain's CDR3 is CASSFGGARETQYF. In nucleotides, the CDR3 is TGTGCCAGCAGTTTTGGGGGGGCGCGGGAGACCCAGTACTTC.

This chain links TRBV6-4 with TRBJ2-4, with 7 nucleotides matching TRBD2. Germline V lookup: CDR1 MRHNA, CDR2 SNTAGT. This CDR3 has 14 amino acids. Trimming removed 1 base from V and 5 bases from J; junction bases left unmatched: 2. This CDR3 reads CASSDWGGENIQYF. The DNA of the CDR3 is TGTGCCAGCAGTGACTGGGGGGGGGAAAACATTCAGTACTTC.

The V and J genes are TRBV7-8 and TRBJ2-3; possible D gene TRBD2, 6 bases. The germline V and J ends were trimmed by 0 bases and 2 bases, with 12 bases remaining between them. CDR1 is SGHVS, CDR2 FQNEAQ, per germline. CDR3 length: 16 amino acids. Here the CDR3 DNA reads TGTGCCAGCAGCTTAGCGGGGTCGGGAGTCACAGATACGCAGTATTTT. This codes for CASSLAGSGVTDTQYF.

V and J are TRBV4-1 and TRBJ1-5; 7 nucleotides agree with TRBD1. Trimming removed 5 bases from V and 4 bases from J; junction bases left unmatched: 8. Germline-derived CDR1 and CDR2 are MGHRA and YSYEKL. The CDR3 is 15 amino acids. DNA for the CDR3: TGCGCCAGCAGCTACTTATGGGACAGTAATCAGCCCCAGCATTTT. Amino acid sequence: CASSYLWDSNQPQHF.

The chain carries TRBV6-5 and TRBJ2-7, with D maybe TRBD2 (6 bases). The V end lost 6 bases, the J end lost 3 bases, and 15 bases lay between the germline ends. CDR3 length: 14 residues. The germline V gene encodes CDR1 MNHEY and CDR2 SVGAGI. Here the CDR3 reads CASSDPGTLYEQYF. The DNA for the CDR3 is TGTGCCAGCAGCGACCCCGGGACTCTCTACGAGCAGTACTTC.

The chain has TRBV7-2 and TRBJ1-1; no reliable D call. From germline, CDR1 is SGHTA and CDR2 FQGNSA. V dropped 1 base and J dropped 1 base, with 7 bases sitting between them. The CDR3 covers 14 residues. CDR3 sequence: CASSLVPGNTEAFF. CDR3 nucleotides: TGTGCCAGCAGCTTAGTACCAGGGAACACTGAAGCTTTCTTT.

This chain joins TRBV7-9 and TRBJ2-1; unclear D gene. Deletions cut 5 bases from V and 6 bases from J, with 14 bases between. Looked up from germline, CDR1 is SEHNR and CDR2 is FQNEAQ (reference sequence). The length of the CDR3 is 14 residues. CDR3 loop: CASSTALGVNEQFF. CDR3 in DNA: TGTGCCAGCAGCACGGCCCTAGGTGTCAATGAGCAGTTCTTC.

This clone occurred once. The chain combines TRBV4-1 with TRBJ2-7; TRBD2 agrees at 8 bases. Germline loops: CDR1 MGHRA, CDR2 YSYEKL. With 2 bases clipped from V and 3 bases from J, the junction kept 6 bases outside the gene matches. The CDR3 has 15 amino acids. CDR3 residues: CASSQTSGGHYEQYF. Written as DNA, the CDR3 is TGCGCCAGCAGCCAAACTAGCGGCGGACACTACGAGCAGTACTTC.

The V call is TRBV5-1, the J call TRBJ2-5, with D maybe TRBD1 (5 bases). The V and J ends lost 2 bases and 6 bases respectively, with 17 bases between them. The CDR3 sequence is 15 residues long. Germline V CDR1 and CDR2: SGHRS, YFSETQ. CDR3 protein: CASSLGSTQGKTQYF. CDR3 sequence (DNA): TGCGCCAGCAGCTTAGGCTCCACCCAGGGAAAGACCCAGTACTTC.

The rearrangement uses TRBV19 and TRBJ2-2, with D perhaps TRBD2 (5 bases). Germline loops: CDR1 LNHDA, CDR2 SQIVND (reference sequence). V lost 4 bases and J lost 3, with 9 bases in between. The CDR3 has 14 residues. In DNA, the CDR3 is TGTGCCAGTAGTAAATGGGGAGACACCGGGGAGCTGTTTTTT. Its translation is CASSKWGDTGELFF. The full variable domain, in which reference TRBV19 and TRBJ2-2 provide the parts outside the CDR3, is DGGITQSPKYLFRKEGQNVTLSCEQNLNHDAMYWYRQDPGQGLRLIYYSQIVNDFQKGDIAEGYSVSREKKESFPLTVTSAQKNPTAFYLCASSKWGDTGELFFGEGSRLTVL.

The chain joins TRBV2 to TRBJ2-7; D gene ambiguous. V lost 5 bases to trimming and J lost 5 bases, with 7 bases between them. The CDR3 is made up of 11 amino acids. Germline lookup yields CDR1 SNHLY and CDR2 FYNNEI. The chain's CDR3 is CASSYMDEQYF. CDR3 DNA sequence: TGTGCCAGCAGTTACATGGACGAGCAGTACTTC.

The genes are TRBV6-7 and TRBJ1-6; 9 bases fit TRBD1. TRBV6-7 is reported as an ORF; its role is uncertain. After removal of 5 bases from V and 7 bases from J, the junction contained 6 bases not matched to a gene. The CDR3 covers 15 residues. CDR3 region: CASSTDRGDNSPLHF. CDR3 DNA sequence: TGTGCCAGCAGTACGGACAGGGGAGACAATTCACCCCTCCACTTT.

The chain has TRBV7-9 and TRBJ2-5, with TRBD1 matching 8 bases. J gave up 3 bases and V 1 base, and 4 bases lay outside the gene matches. Germline CDR1 and CDR2: SEHNR and FQNEAQ (reference sequence). This CDR3 comprises 15 residues. The CDR3 sequence is CASSLVGTGEETQYF. The CDR3 DNA sequence: TGTGCCAGCAGCTTAGTGGGGACAGGAGAAGAGACCCAGTACTTC.